The rows below give T cell receptor beta chains drawn from one sample of a study of T cells in Graves' hyperthyroidism and ophthalmopathy. One entry per CDR3 protein, called by TCRdb with MiXCR from the multiplex PCR reads. The data show a few hundred thousand distinct CDR3 sequences, roughly 14% seen once. The sequencing sample was made of blood. The receptors were gathered from a woman aged 25 to 45 with Graves' ophthalmopathy. The CDR3 runs from the conserved cysteine through the conserved F or W. The D gene is left open where the match is weak. Not all rows give a size; the values are once, few, many and, for expanded clones, a class.

>TRBV27|TRBD1|TRBJ1-2|few
CASQPWTGDGYTF
TGTGCCAGCCAACCCTGGACAGGGGATGGCTACACCTTC
>TRBV30|NA|TRBJ1-4|many
CAWSVIGANEKLFF
TGTGCCTGGAGTGTAATCGGGGCTAATGAAAAACTGTTTTTT
>TRBV7-6|NA|TRBJ2-1|many
CASNKGGSYNEQFF
TGTGCCAGCAACAAGGGGGGGTCCTACAATGAGCAGTTCTTC
>TRBV25-1|NA|TRBJ1-4|NA
CASSETQHNEKLFF
TGTGCCAGCAGTGAAACACAGCATAATGAAAAACTGTTTTTT
>TRBV14|NA|TRBJ1-6|NA
CASSQGEAGIDSPLHF
TGTGCCAGCAGCCAAGGGGAAGCTGGGATTGATTCACCCCTCCACTTT
>TRBV5-1|TRBD2|TRBJ2-1|NA
CASSLGTSVYNEQFF
TGCGCCAGCAGCTTGGGGACTAGCGTCTACAATGAGCAGTTCTTC
>TRBV7-2|TRBD2|TRBJ2-3|NA
CASSVDGGGSGSTDTQYF
TGTGCCAGCAGCGTAGATGGCGGGGGGTCAGGTAGCACAGATACGCAGTATTTT
>TRBV30|NA|TRBJ1-1|many
CAWSVRRGTEAFF
TGTGCCTGGAGTGTAAGGCGAGGCACTGAAGCTTTCTTT
>TRBV28|NA|TRBJ2-1|NA
CASGSGHQQFF
TGTGCCAGCGGCTCGGGACACCAGCAGTTCTTC
>TRBV6-1|NA|TRBJ1-4|many
CASSFHQATNEKLFF
TGTGCCAGCAGTTTTCATCAGGCAACTAATGAAAAACTGTTTTTT
>TRBV6-1|TRBD1|TRBJ2-7|NA
CASSQGDEQHF
TGTGCCAGCAGTCAGGGGGACGAGCAGCACTTC
>TRBV6-2/TRBV6-3|NA|TRBJ1-2|NA
CASSYSATGMWSNYGYTF
TGTGCCAGCAGTTACTCGGCAACAGGGATGTGGTCGAACTATGGCTACACCTTC
>TRBV24-1|TRBD2|TRBJ2-2|many
CATSTSGESGELFF
TGTGCCACCTCGACTAGCGGTGAATCCGGGGAGCTGTTTTTT
>TRBV2|TRBD1|TRBJ1-2|many
CASSEVQGASYGYTF
TGTGCCAGCAGTGAAGTGCAGGGGGCGTCGTATGGCTACACCTTC
>TRBV19|TRBD1|TRBJ2-7|NA
CASSTSNSGTASYEQYF
TGTGCCAGTAGTACCTCGAATTCCGGGACAGCCTCCTACGAGCAGTACTTC
>TRBV4-1|TRBD2|TRBJ2-3|many
CASSQDGTSGVRADTQYF
TGCGCCAGCAGCCAAGATGGGACTAGCGGGGTACGCGCAGATACGCAGTATTTT
>TRBV25-1|TRBD1|TRBJ1-6|NA
CASSWDRNNSPLHF
TGTGCCAGCAGTTGGGACAGAAATAATTCACCCCTCCACTTT
>TRBV20-1|NA|TRBJ1-1|many
CSASNRGGGGTEAFF
TGCAGTGCTAGCAATCGAGGGGGGGGAGGAACTGAAGCTTTCTTT
>TRBV7-9|NA|TRBJ2-7|many
CASSLDSLNEQYF
TGTGCCAGCAGCTTAGATTCGCTCAACGAGCAGTACTTC
>TRBV19|NA|TRBJ2-7|NA
CASMKSGGGEQYF
TGTGCCAGTATGAAGTCGGGGGGCGGTGAGCAGTACTTC
>TRBV5-6|NA|TRBJ2-3|NA
CASSLQIDTQYF
TGTGCCAGCAGCTTGCAGATAGATACGCAGTATTTT
>TRBV20-1|TRBD1|TRBJ2-7|many
CSARDWDSTYEQYF
TGCAGTGCTAGAGATTGGGACAGTACCTACGAGCAGTACTTC
>TRBV7-9|TRBD1|TRBJ2-7|NA
CASSLGQGRLYEQYF
TGTGCCAGCAGCCTCGGACAGGGGAGACTATACGAGCAGTACTTC
>TRBV7-3|TRBD1|TRBJ1-5|NA
CASSSGTGVQLSLINQPQHF
TGTGCCAGCAGCTCCGGGACAGGGGTTCAATTAAGCCTCATTAATCAGCCCCAGCATTTT
>TRBV4-1|TRBD1|TRBJ2-5|few
CASSQDGTGVSETQYF
TGCGCCAGCAGCCAAGATGGGACAGGGGTCTCAGAGACCCAGTACTTC
>TRBV5-1|NA|TRBJ1-2|many
CASPKRDTRNYGYTF
TGCGCCAGCCCTAAACGGGACACACGGAACTATGGCTACACCTTC
>TRBV9|NA|TRBJ1-2|few
CASSGTRTATGDYGYTF
TGTGCCAGCAGCGGAACGAGGACAGCCACGGGGGACTATGGCTACACCTTC
>TRBV18|TRBD1|TRBJ1-1|many
CASSPKRGPGYTEAFF
TGTGCCAGCTCACCGAAAAGGGGGCCCGGGTACACTGAAGCTTTCTTT
>TRBV13|NA|TRBJ1-2|many
CASCSSQGPYGYTF
TGTGCCAGCTGCTCCTCGCAGGGACCTTATGGCTACACCTTC
>TRBV7-9|TRBD1|TRBJ1-1|NA
CASSLEGARGAFF
TGTGCCAGCAGCTTAGAGGGGGCCAGGGGAGCTTTCTTT
>TRBV9|TRBD2|TRBJ2-5|many
CASSGSGTSGQETQYF
TGTGCCAGCAGCGGATCCGGGACTAGCGGACAAGAGACCCAGTACTTC
>TRBV5-6|TRBD1|TRBJ1-4|few
CASSTNRGVREKLFF
TGTGCCAGCAGCACCAACAGGGGAGTGAGGGAAAAACTGTTTTTT
>TRBV15|NA|TRBJ1-1|many
CATSRPPGGRVNTEAFF
TGTGCCACCAGCAGACCACCCGGGGGGAGGGTGAACACTGAAGCTTTCTTT
>TRBV10-3|NA|TRBJ1-2|many
CAISGYYGYTF
TGTGCCATCAGTGGATACTATGGCTACACCTTC
>TRBV11-2|NA|TRBJ1-6|NA
CASSSAGLGFGSPLHF
TGTGCCAGCAGCTCCGCGGGTTTGGGGTTTGGCTCACCCCTCCACTTT
>TRBV7-2|NA|TRBJ1-3|NA
CASSVTGFGNTIYF
TGTGCCAGCAGCGTTACAGGGTTCGGAAACACCATATATTTT
>TRBV20-1|TRBD1|TRBJ1-6|many
CSAWGQTAPLHF
TGCAGTGCCTGGGGACAGACGGCACCCCTCCACTTT
>TRBV7-2|NA|TRBJ1-1|many
CASSIREGRGNTEAFF
TGTGCCAGCAGCATAAGGGAGGGCAGGGGGAACACTGAAGCTTTCTTT
>TRBV7-7|NA|TRBJ2-1|few
CASSVLGGGREQFF
TGTGCTAGCAGCGTCCTGGGCGGGGGCCGCGAGCAGTTCTTC
>TRBV24-1|TRBD2|TRBJ2-2|many
CATSDLTSGSVNTGELFF
TGTGCCACCAGTGATTTAACTAGCGGGTCCGTCAACACCGGGGAGCTGTTTTTT
>TRBV7-3|NA|TRBJ2-7|many
CASSLNDGAYEQYF
TGTGCCAGCAGCTTAAATGACGGCGCCTACGAGCAGTACTTC
>TRBV10-2|TRBD2|TRBJ2-5|many
CASSEFLAGATATQYF
TGCGCCAGCAGTGAGTTTCTAGCGGGGGCCACCGCAACCCAGTACTTC
>TRBV6-5|TRBD1|TRBJ1-1|NA
CASSYSLRGGRLVTEAFF
TGTGCCAGCAGTTACTCATTAAGAGGGGGCCGCTTAGTCACTGAAGCTTTCTTT
>TRBV3-1|TRBD2|TRBJ2-7|many
CASSQGWLAEGNEQYF
TGTGCCAGCAGCCAAGGTTGGCTAGCGGAGGGTAACGAGCAGTACTTC
>TRBV18|NA|TRBJ2-7|many
CASSPLAAYEQYF
TGTGCCAGCTCACCACTCGCAGCCTACGAGCAGTACTTC
>TRBV28|NA|TRBJ1-5|many
CASNAGNQPQHF
TGTGCCAGCAACGCAGGGAATCAGCCCCAGCATTTT
>TRBV18|NA|TRBJ1-6|many
CASSPGLPYNSPLHF
TGTGCCAGCTCACCAGGTTTGCCCTATAATTCACCCCTCCACTTT
>TRBV12-3/TRBV12-4|NA|TRBJ2-5|many
CASSLRVEEETQYF
TGTGCCAGCAGTTTAAGGGTTGAAGAGGAGACCCAGTACTTC
>TRBV6-2/TRBV6-3|NA|TRBJ2-3|few
CASSDFFDAPTQYF
TGTGCCAGCAGTGACTTTTTTGACGCCCCGACGCAGTATTTT
>TRBV15|NA|TRBJ2-3|many
CATTDMATDTQYF
TGTGCCACCACTGACATGGCCACAGATACGCAGTATTTT
>TRBV5-5|TRBD1|TRBJ1-4|NA
CASSLDRDRGVEKLFF
TGTGCCAGCAGCTTGGACCGCGACAGGGGTGTGGAAAAACTGTTTTTT
>TRBV30|NA|TRBJ2-7|many
CAWSITGRLWHEQYF
TGTGCCTGGAGTATTACAGGGCGGCTTTGGCACGAGCAGTACTTC
>TRBV19|NA|TRBJ1-1|many
CASSITGRTTEAFF
TGTGCCAGTAGTATTACAGGGCGGACAACAGAAGCTTTCTTT
>TRBV19|NA|TRBJ1-1|few
CASSTSGAPEAFF
TGTGCCAGTAGTACCTCCGGGGCACCTGAAGCTTTCTTT
>TRBV5-6|NA|TRBJ1-2|many
CASSYIADGYTF
TGTGCCAGCAGCTACATTGCGGATGGCTACACCTTC
>TRBV3-1|NA|TRBJ2-2|few
CATRRRGNTRELFF
TGTGCCACCCGCAGGAGGGGGAACACCAGGGAGCTGTTTTTT
>TRBV28|NA|TRBJ1-1|many
CASSYQTFEAFF
TGTGCCAGCAGCTACCAGACGTTCGAAGCTTTCTTT
>TRBV27|NA|TRBJ1-4|few
CASWSSNTNEKLFF
TGTGCCAGCTGGTCTAGCAACACCAATGAAAAACTGTTTTTT
>TRBV6-1|TRBD1|TRBJ2-1|many
CASNLRDRVHEQFF
TGTGCCAGCAATCTCCGGGACAGGGTGCATGAGCAGTTCTTC
>TRBV28|TRBD1|TRBJ1-1|many
CASRQGWGTEAFF
TGTGCCAGTCGACAGGGTTGGGGGACTGAAGCTTTCTTT